This T cell receptor (beta chain) appears in the sequencing data of a study of shared T cell receptors in the human thymus. Germline V lookup: CDR1 KGHSH, CDR2 LQKENI. V dropped 0 bases and J dropped 7; count of bases not matched to a gene: 12. The CDR3 loop spans 17 amino acids. Profiled with immunoSEQ multiplex PCR; TCRdb holds only in-frame clones, not every one. This sample yields 600,000 or so clones, of which about 87% are seen a single time; roughly 0.0086% belongs to the top ten. This sample also appeared in a second study, on human thymus T cells. From that second work: The donor group consisted of healthy Finnish infants who were having corrective surgery for congenital heart defects. Resections were taken during corrective heart surgery, and the thymus tissue came from these.

The receptor was isolated from a boy less than two years old with a congenital heart defect. The sample taken for sequencing was thymocytes. The chain links TRBV18 to TRBJ2-3; 8 positions agree with TRBD2. CDR3 in DNA: TGTGCCAGCTCACCACCGTCGGGCAGCGGGAGAGGAAATACGCAGTATTTT. It translates to CASSPPSGSGRGNTQYF.